The clone carrying this T cell receptor (beta chain) was seen once. This sample was included in a study of T cells after somatic rescue of genetic block. The CDR3 loop spans 14 amino acids. Germline CDR1 is MDHEN and CDR2 is SYDVKM. V lost 3 bases and J lost 5; bases outside the gene matches: 5. The assay was immunoSEQ multiplex PCR, and TCRdb's table has in-frame clones only and misses some. The sample includes 100,000 to 120,000 clones, about 90% of them seen just once. This receptor was obtained from a woman between 18 and 29 years old. The chain recombines TRBV28 with TRBJ2-5, with 8 bases that match TRBD2. Sequences were obtained from peripheral blood mononuclear cells (PBMCs). The CDR3 region is CASSFSGAGETQYF. CDR3 bases: TGTGCCAGCAGTTTTAGCGGGGCCGGGGAGACCCAGTACTTC.